The clone carrying this T cell receptor beta chain was recorded at least ten times. Its antigen is undetermined. The data originate from a study of T cells in Graves' hyperthyroidism and ophthalmopathy. The study enrolled patients aged 18 to 65 with newly diagnosed hyperthyroidism of under 2 months' duration. Thyroid ultrasound, orbital computed tomography, clinical symptoms, and serum thyroxine and TRAb underpinned diagnoses. RNA transcripts provided the source from which TCR beta CDR3 regions were amplified. The study used the HTBI primer set for a first-round RT-PCR of the TCR CDR3. TCRdb re-analysed the multiplex PCR reads in MiXCR, keeping a single row per CDR3 protein. In the table there are about 560,000 distinct CDR3 sequences, 16% of which are singletons. Notes on the study in general: Among thyroid clonotypes expanded above 0.001, most also appeared in blood.

Material for sequencing was blood. The TCR was taken from a woman under 30 with Graves' hyperthyroidism.

The CDR3 spells CASSQRGEETQYF. The CDR3 bases are TGCGCCAGCAGCCAGAGGGGAGAAGAGACCCAGTACTTC. The chain couples TRBV5-1 to TRBJ2-5; D may match TRBD1 or TRBD2 (5 bases each). Per germline, CDR1 SGHRS and CDR2 YFSETQ. The CDR3 consists of 13 residues. Trimming left V 4 bases short and J 3 bases short, with 10 bases between.